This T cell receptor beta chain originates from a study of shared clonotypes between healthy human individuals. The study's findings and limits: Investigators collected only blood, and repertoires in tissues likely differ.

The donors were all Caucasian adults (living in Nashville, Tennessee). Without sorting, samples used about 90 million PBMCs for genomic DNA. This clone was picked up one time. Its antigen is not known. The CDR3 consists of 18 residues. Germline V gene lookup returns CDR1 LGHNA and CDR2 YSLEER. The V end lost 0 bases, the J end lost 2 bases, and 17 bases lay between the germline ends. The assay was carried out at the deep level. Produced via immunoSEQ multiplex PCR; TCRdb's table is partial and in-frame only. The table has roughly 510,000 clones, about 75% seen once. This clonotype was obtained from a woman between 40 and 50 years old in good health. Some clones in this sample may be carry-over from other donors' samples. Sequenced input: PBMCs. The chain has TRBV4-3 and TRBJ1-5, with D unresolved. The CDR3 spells CASSQERHAPSGNQPQHF. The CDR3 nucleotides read TGCGCCAGCAGCCAAGAACGACACGCTCCGAGTGGCAATCAGCCCCAGCATTTT.